This T cell receptor beta chain comes out of a study of blood T cells in healthy people across ages. The CDR3 is 15 residues long. Trimming took 9 bases from V and 5 from J, leaving 19 bases between them. Germline CDR1 is KGHDR and CDR2 is SFDVKD. With regard to this clonotype: Its antigen is not identified.

Then a second PCR, running about 6 to 11 cycles, was carried out with a sample-barcoded 5' primer and a J-beta primer mix. TCRdb called the 5' RACE reads again in MiXCR, with one record for every CDR3 protein. The sample includes 790,000 or so distinct CDR3 sequences, around three fifths of them seen just once. Whole-study findings and limits: It was held that diversity estimates obtained from one million T cells represented underestimates.

Sequencing used blood. The chain carries TRBV24-1 and TRBJ2-1; D is possibly TRBD1 (6 bases). The source is a man aged 40-55 years in good health. CDR3 protein: CATHYRGQPNNEQFF. Written as DNA, the CDR3 is TGTGCCACCCACTACCGAGGACAGCCGAACAATGAGCAGTTCTTC.